Below, one T cell receptor beta chain is given with its context. Its antigen is still unknown. Profiled with immunoSEQ multiplex PCR; TCRdb holds only in-frame clones, not every one. In the table there are under 200,000 clones, roughly 92% of which are singletons. This entry belongs to a study of T cell responses to AZD1222 COVID-19 vaccine. Study-wide points: Repertoire collection took place solely once the T cell response had peaked. Only six people who got AZD1222 tested seropositive at baseline. Reportedly, nearly half of unique spike TCRs recognized epitopes outside B.1.351/B.1.1.7 mutations. White British people made up most donors, females outnumbered males, and clonal diversity was possibly underestimated.

J was trimmed by 1 base and V by 6 bases; bases with no gene match: 5. This CDR3 contains 15 residues. Germline CDR1 and CDR2: MNHEY and SVGEGT. J is TRBJ1-5 and V is TRBV6-2 or TRBV6-3; 8 bases line up with TRBD1. The origin of this receptor is an adult in good health. The material sequenced was peripheral blood, taken on day 0 of AZD1222 vaccination. The CDR3 DNA is TGTGCCAGCAGCAGTTCAGGGGGCAGCAATCAGCCCCAGCATTTT. The encoded protein is CASSSSGGSNQPQHF.